This passage covers 17 T cell receptor beta chains from one sample sequenced in a study of blood T cell repertoires in COVID-19. Method: immunoSEQ multiplex PCR; TCRdb's copy keeps in-frame clones and lacks some. Of roughly 380,000 clones listed, about 89% are singletons. The sequenced sample was peripheral blood. Receptors originate from a woman between 35 and 50 years old with COVID-19, enrolled during active disease.

This sequence joins TRBV7-9 and TRBJ2-1; D perhaps matches TRBD2 (6 bases). Germline values: CDR1 SEHNR, CDR2 FQNEAQ (reference sequence). V was shortened by 8 bases and J by 0 bases, with 17 bases between the two germline ends. The CDR3 spans 16 residues. CDR3 amino acids: CASGEIAESSYNEQFF. CDR3 DNA: TGTGCCAGCGGAGAAATAGCGGAGAGCTCCTACAATGAGCAGTTCTTC.

This clone was seen more than once but under ten times. The chain links TRBV9 to TRBJ2-7; 11 nucleotides match TRBD2. Unmatched junction bases numbered 9, after V lost 0 bases and J lost 1 base. Looked up from germline, CDR1 is SGDLS and CDR2 is YYNGEE. CDR3 length equals 18 residues. CDR3 protein: CASSVATHGTSGSYEQYF. DNA for the CDR3: TGTGCCAGCAGCGTAGCTACCCACGGGACTAGCGGATCCTACGAGCAGTACTTC.

V and J are TRBV7-2 and TRBJ1-5; TRBD1 is a possible D gene (5 bases). The CDR3 sequence is 16 residues long. Germline CDR1 reads SGHTA; CDR2 reads FQGNSA. Trimming left V 1 base short and J 2 bases short, with 12 bases between. CDR3 sequence (DNA): TGTGCCAGCAGCTTAGTGGGGCCGGGGGGCAATCAGCCCCAGCATTTT. This translates into CASSLVGPGGNQPQHF.

The genes are TRBV6-6 and TRBJ2-7; tentatively, D is TRBD1 (5 bases). The V end lost 4 bases, the J end lost 6 bases, and 13 bases lay between the germline ends. Per germline, CDR1 MNHNY and CDR2 SVGAGI (reference sequence). The CDR3 has 13 residues. As DNA, the CDR3 is TGTGCCAGCAGTTCTCCAGGGTCGCTCGAGCAGTACTTC. It codes for CASSSPGSLEQYF.

The genes are TRBV4-3 and TRBJ2-1; D gene unclear. V was pared by 0 bases and J by 6 bases, with 6 bases between. CDR3 length: 13 residues. Germline loops: CDR1 LGHNA, CDR2 YSLEER. CDR3 DNA: TGCGCCAGCAGCCAAGATGCCAGCAATGAGCAGTTCTTC. Its protein product is CASSQDASNEQFF.

The genes are TRBV7-2 and TRBJ2-3; TRBD1 aligns across 9 bases. The germline CDR1 and CDR2 sequences are SGHTA and FQGNSA. Trimming removed 3 bases from V and 5 bases from J; junction bases left unmatched: 3. The CDR3 spans 14 residues. CDR3 sequence: CASSFTGGQDTQYF. For the CDR3, the DNA is TGTGCCAGCAGCTTCACAGGGGGCCAAGATACGCAGTATTTT.

This clone was seen only once. This chain connects TRBV7-2 to TRBJ1-1, with a tentative D call TRBD1 (5 bases). Trimming left V 8 bases short and J 0 bases short, with 13 bases between. This CDR3 spans 14 amino acids. Germline V CDR1 and CDR2: SGHTA, FQGNSA. The CDR3 here is CASLSTGLNTEAFF. For the CDR3, the DNA is TGTGCCAGCCTATCTACAGGTTTGAACACTGAAGCTTTCTTT. Full variable domain (remainder filled in from reference TRBV7-2 and TRBJ1-1): GAGVSQSPSNKVTEKGKDVELRCDPISGHTALYWYRQSLGQGLEFLIYFQGNSAPDKSGLPSDRFSAERTGGSVSTLTIQRTQQEDSAVYLCASLSTGLNTEAFFGQGTRLTVV.

The chain has TRBV7-8 and TRBJ1-5; 9 positions agree with TRBD1. Losses at the gene ends were 0 bases for V and 5 bases for J; bases not matched to a gene: 5. CDR3 length equals 16 residues. The germline V gene has CDR1 SGHVS and CDR2 FQNEAQ. The CDR3 coding sequence is TGTGCCAGCAGCTTAGCCGGGACAGGGTGGGATCAGCCCCAGCATTTT. Translation gives CASSLAGTGWDQPQHF.

The gene calls are TRBV9 and TRBJ2-1; D is perhaps TRBD1 (6 bases). The CDR3 length is 13 residues. V lost 4 bases to trimming and J lost 5 bases, with 10 bases between them. The germline CDR1 and CDR2 sequences are SGDLS and YYNGEE. The CDR3 here is CASSFGQNNEQFF. As DNA, the CDR3 is TGTGCCAGCAGCTTTGGACAGAACAATGAGCAGTTCTTC.

This clone has only a few counts. V usage is TRBV7-9 and J usage is TRBJ2-7; 10 nucleotides match TRBD1. This CDR3 contains 14 residues. Germline V gene data show CDR1 as SEHNR and CDR2 as FQNEAQ (reference sequence). The V gene end was trimmed by 5 bases and the J gene end by 4 bases; junction bases not matched to a gene: 5. The CDR3 DNA reads as TGTGCCAGCAGCCCGAGACAGGGGGCTTACGAGCAGTACTTC. As protein: CASSPRQGAYEQYF.

The CDR3 loop is CASSPRATGGTEAFF. CDR3 coding DNA: TGCGCCAGCAGCCCTCGCGCGACAGGGGGCACTGAAGCTTTCTTT. The chain recombines TRBV5-1 with TRBJ1-1, with 9 bases aligning to TRBD1. The CDR3 is made up of 15 amino acids. V trimming: 4 bases; J trimming: 4 bases; junction bases outside the gene matches: 8. Germline CDR1 and CDR2: SGHRS and YFSETQ.

This clone is a singleton in its sample. The chain carries TRBV5-1 and TRBJ2-5, with a tentative D call TRBD1 (6 bases). Trimming took off 1 base at V and 5 bases at J, with 27 bases between the two ends. The CDR3 totals 19 residues. Germline V gives CDR1 SGHRS, CDR2 YFSETQ. The CDR3 nucleotides are TGCGCCAGCAGCTTGCCGCGGCTCTCGGACAGACCCCTCGGGGAGACCCAGTACTTC. This gives the protein CASSLPRLSDRPLGETQYF.

The V gene is TRBV6-5, the J gene TRBJ1-2, with TRBD1 matching 10 bases. The CDR3 is made up of 15 amino acids. J gave up 5 bases and V 7 bases, and 10 bases lay outside the gene matches. Germline values: CDR1 MNHEY, CDR2 SVGAGI. CDR3 sequence (DNA): TGTGCCAGCATGATAGGGACAGGGGAGTCGTATGGCTACACCTTC. Protein sequence: CASMIGTGESYGYTF.

V usage is TRBV28 and J usage is TRBJ1-5; TRBD1 aligns across 7 bases. The V gene's germline CDR1 is MDHEN and CDR2 SYDVKM. J lost 5 bases, V lost 1 base, and 2 bases had no gene match. CDR3 length: 14 amino acids. In DNA, the CDR3 is TGTGCCAGCAGTTTATCAACAGGGGATCAGCCCCAGCATTTT. This codes for CASSLSTGDQPQHF.

The V and J genes are TRBV4-3 and TRBJ1-5, with no clear D. CDR1 is LGHNA, CDR2 YSLEER, per germline. The germline V and J ends were trimmed by 0 bases and 7 bases, with 10 bases remaining between them. This CDR3 contains 14 residues. The CDR3 here is CASSQDVSGQPQHF. The CDR3, as DNA: TGCGCCAGCAGCCAAGATGTTTCGGGGCAGCCCCAGCATTTT.

The chain couples TRBV5-1 to TRBJ2-5, with 11 bases identical to TRBD2. Germline V lookup: CDR1 SGHRS, CDR2 YFSETQ. This CDR3 contains 14 residues. J gave up 5 bases and V 4 bases, and 4 bases lay outside the gene matches. The DNA of the CDR3 is TGCGCCAGCAGCCCCCGACTAGCGGGGGAGACCCAGTACTTC. Its protein is CASSPRLAGETQYF.

The V call is TRBV5-4, the J call TRBJ1-2; D is unclear. Germline V gene lookup returns CDR1 SGHNT and CDR2 YYREEE (reference sequence). CDR3 length: 15 residues. V lost 0 bases to trimming and J lost 2 bases, with 11 bases between them. CDR3 in DNA: TGTGCCAGCAGCTTGGATCTGGGAGCCAACTATGGCTACACCTTC. Translating gives CASSLDLGANYGYTF.